This TCR beta chain was captured in a study of cytomegalovirus exposure and HLA in healthy donors (dated by TCRdb to between 2016 and 2019). Describing the broader study: According to an earlier analysis of 450 to 650 of the donors, roughly 180 million T cells yielded over 90 million unique TCR beta sequences and more than 250 Gb of sequence data. About 300 gigabases of sequencing data and 70 million to 100 million unique TCR sequences were included in an early release covering under 650 HLA-typed donors. Of the approximately 400 genotyped donors, approximately 83% fell in the genetic ancestry cluster associated with self-reported Caucasian donors. The study aimed to test whether signatures of past pathogen exposure could be identified by cataloging public T cell receptors. Using immunosequencing, the study profiled T cell repertoires from around 670 subjects and related those repertoires to cytomegalovirus serostatus. In addition to the first cohort of roughly 670 subjects, a separate validation cohort of about 120 different subjects was used. To predict cytomegalovirus infection status, the study brought together high-throughput TCR immunosequencing, statistical association of individual TCRs with disease status, and machine learning. A later analysis re-analyzed previously published TCR beta repertoires from roughly 690 donors and added high-resolution HLA genotyping to study TCR occurrence patterns. In the later analysis, no new phenotypic data were used to find candidate immune exposures; instead, reliance was placed on TCR beta sequences and their occurrence across donors. In an earlier analysis of 550 to 700 of the donors, high-throughput TCR beta sequencing was used to judge whether each TCR beta V gene segment behaved as functional or pseudogenic. Alongside the repertoire data, information on donor age, sex, ethnicity and CMV serostatus was compiled. Genome-wide SNP genotypes for about three fifths of the roughly 670 donors were used in a later genetic analysis, which treated that subset as a discovery cohort. All discovery cohort repertoires had been generated on a single sequencing platform. Class I and class II HLA loci were covered by the typing at four-digit resolution. The number of donors typed differed by locus, with 629-630 for A, B, C, DRB1 and DQB1, 522 for DQA1, approximately 580 for DPA1, and under 490 for DPB1. Roughly 5 DR-DQ haplotypes were handled as single units for association and clustering, since linkage in the cohort was strong. Across around 400 genotyped donors of the cohort, an average of about 200,000 unique TCR beta nucleotide sequences per donor were sequenced, and 15% to 20% of those sequences were non-productive. Study-level results and caveats: A later analysis reported that several top co-occurrence clusters appeared linked to parvovirus B19, influenza, CMV and Epstein-Barr virus. The authors suggested that the approach could potentially be extended to other disease states and immunological phenotypes. The study listed 150 to 200 TCR beta chains as associated with cytomegalovirus. Most TCR sequences were observed very rarely across donors, whereas some public TCRs were present in many individuals. V-gene and J-gene trimming of TCR beta chains was associated with a missense DCLRE1C variant in a later genetic analysis, and the association was replicated in an independent cohort. In a later analysis, the rate of TCR association differed among HLA loci, with DRB1 alleles having the most associated TCRs and HLA-C alleles having the fewest. A later analysis found that most CMV-associated TCR beta chains appeared HLA-restricted, with HLA associations seemingly driven largely by CMV exposure. A later analysis found that HLA-associated TCR beta chains were more clonally expanded and had lower generation probabilities than equally common non-associated chains. A further reported finding was that TCR beta sequences accurately predicted the HLA-A and HLA-B alleles for most subjects in the first cohort. In this cohort, only TCR beta chains were sequenced, and detectable features were limited by the absence of alpha or paired-chain data. Broadly in line with IMGT annotations, most TCR beta V segments showed up in productive rearrangements about 90% or about 30% of the time in an earlier analysis of approximately 640 of the donors. When HLA alleles, especially DR and DQ, strongly co-occurred, TCR associations were difficult to assign to individual alleles. The sequencing pipeline was judged likely to have produced a cluster of highly shared sequence variants as a technical artifact. For the cohort, immune exposure information was limited to CMV serostatus. Sequencing depth was assumed to be roughly uniform across donors in the presence/absence analyses, though that assumption may not hold. Because HLA typing was unavailable for some donors at each locus, only the typed subset was used in association tests. In a later genetic analysis, fewer N-insertions in productive TCRs were reported among donors in an Asian-associated ancestry cluster than the roughly 640-donor mean. In both the original and validation cohorts, the classifier was reported to diagnose cytomegalovirus status with high specificity and sensitivity. In vitro tests confirmed that a few of the cytomegalovirus-associated TCR beta chains recognize cytomegalovirus antigens. In a later analysis, 16,951 TCR beta sequences were associated with specific HLA alleles at a false discovery rate of 0.05. The earlier analysis of nearly 600 of the donors excluded 15 to 20 rarely observed V segments, including chromosome 9 orphons, because counts were too low. Correlated functional status among segregating V segments might be attributable to linkage disequilibrium, but an unknown experimental factor could not be ruled out.

The cohort consisted of some 730 healthy bone marrow donors. All cohort members were sampled while nominally healthy, although unrecorded immune exposures were likely present. The donor tested CMV seropositive, placing the donor among the 250 to 350 seropositive members of the cohort. Each donor provided a peripheral blood sample, and peripheral blood mononuclear cells were used for TCR beta sequencing. The Qiagen DNeasy Blood Extraction Kit was used to extract genomic DNA from the blood cell samples. In regard to this clone: The specificity of this receptor is unknown. Within one base of it there is no much larger clone, and no base qualities were kept.

Library preparation was by the immunoSEQ multiplex PCR assay. For the multiplex PCR, a mixture combining 60 forward primers for TCR Vbeta segments and 13 reverse primers for TCR Jbeta segments was used. The CDR3 region of rearranged TCR beta genes was amplified from genomic DNA by a multiplex PCR assay. Amplified TCR beta libraries were sequenced as 87-base-pair reads on the Illumina HiSeq System. The paper's data handling went like this. In a later analysis, approximately 74 million unique TCR beta chains were counted across the 500 to 850 repertoires, and roughly 10 million of these chains were shared by at least two donors. A nearest-neighbor algorithm error-corrected the raw reads and collapsed the reads into unique sequences, merging closely related sequences to remove PCR and sequencing errors. V, D and J gene segments were assigned by aligning CDR3 sequences to IMGT reference sequences. For a sequence to be retained, a match of at least six nucleotides was required to both a V gene segment and a J gene segment. A rearrangement counted as productive if the CDR3 had no stop codons and remained in frame with V and J, and every other rearrangement counted as non-productive. CDR3 was defined according to IMGT convention as the region running from the second conserved V-encoded cysteine to the conserved J-encoded phenylalanine. In an earlier analysis of approximately 500 of the donors, sequences lacking an unambiguous match to a single V gene segment were excluded. In an earlier analysis of approximately 610 of the donors, V segments were called functional above 56.7% productive rearrangements and were called segregating when the between-donor standard deviation exceeded 5%. A statistical classification framework was developed to diagnose cytomegalovirus status using the catalog of TCR beta chain sequences. V and J gene assignment, in a later analysis, came from comparing TCR nucleotide sequences with IMGT/GENE-DB human TR gene sequences. The TCRdist pipeline was used in a later analysis to assign CDR3 sequences and most-parsimonious VDJ recombination scenarios. In a later analysis, each TCR beta chain was defined by its CDR3 amino acid sequence together with its V-gene family, and reads lacking a unique V-gene family were excluded. As a way to deal with suspected cross-contamination and a sequencing artifact, a later analysis dropped approximately 590 nucleotide sequences that were highly shared and had low generation probability. In a later analysis, a clonal expansion index was calculated for each public chain from normalized within-repertoire ranks of inferred template counts. Generation probabilities in a later analysis came from a VDJ recombination model fitted to out-of-frame rearrangements, and those results were checked against IGoR. In a later analysis, hypergeometric tests were used to score TCR-TCR, TCR-HLA and TCR-CMV co-occurrence, with a repertoire-size bias correction applied to TCR pairs. To estimate false discovery rates, a later analysis permuted the HLA or CMV assignments 20 times. In a later analysis, co-occurring TCRs were grouped with DBSCAN, and TCRdist sequence similarity was added when clustering was performed within HLA-allele-positive subsets. Co-occurrence clustering excluded repertoires with fewer than 30,000 or more than 120,000 public chains, plus five with anomalous nucleotide sharing. The immuneACCESS repertoire file appears here via TCRdb, limited to in-frame rearrangements. These files lack a portion of the clones; in checked studies, under half of the deficit traces to unresolved V genes, and the cause of the others is not known. Clone size and V and J calls were adopted from that table, with D and trimming inferred from the DNA. The sample contains 180,000 or so clones, approximately 78% of them found a single time. In total, the top ten clones hold approximately 6.5% of the sample.

The source is a woman between 45 and 60 years old in good health and CMV-seropositive. The sequenced sample consisted of PBMCs.

The CDR3 protein sequence reads: CASTSREDQPQHF. At the DNA level, the sequence is TGTGCCAGCACCTCCCGGGAGGACCAGCCCCAGCATTTT. Recombination connected TRBV6-6 to TRBJ1-5; the D gene is not confidently resolved. From the cysteine through the phenylalanine, the CDR3 covers 13 amino acids. The read is trimmed to its CDR3 DNA, 39 bases read in frame from base 1. Trimming removed 7 bases from V and 7 bases from J, leaving 14 bases between the germline ends. The germline V gene (reference sequence) specifies MNHNY as CDR1 and SVGAGI as CDR2.